This T cell receptor (beta chain) was recovered during a study of T-cell memory formation after mild COVID-19. Study in general: Among the donors, TCR clusters were largely specific to each donor. Study observations and caveats: A subset of responding clones appeared in pre-infection memory, suggesting cross-reactive memory joined. Confirmation was lacking for SARS-CoV-2 specificity of second-wave clones that peaked on day 37.

One entry per CDR3 protein results from TCRdb running MiXCR on the 5' RACE reads. The sample consists of approximately 350,000 distinct CDR3 sequences, around an eighth of them appearing once. Per the germline V gene, CDR1 is MDHEN and CDR2 is SYDVKM. With 6 bases removed from V and 6 bases from J, the gap between germline ends came to 11 bases. This CDR3 spans 12 amino acids. Ten or more counts support this clonotype. Its antigen is still unknown. Specimen: PBMCs or a T cell subset sorted from them (not recorded which). The clonotype was recovered from a man younger than 35 who had mild COVID-19 (a few samples of this study predate the infection). Cell type and time point are not known. The J gene is TRBJ1-1, the V gene TRBV28; D is perhaps TRBD1 (5 bases). In nucleotides, the CDR3 is TGTGCCAGCAGGTCGCAGGGTTCTGAAGCTTTCTTT. Residues: CASRSQGSEAFF.